These T cell receptor beta chains were read from a single sample in a study of CD8+CD57+ T cells in acquired aplastic anemia. Each CDR3 protein is one row after TCRdb ran MiXCR on the reads. This sample has about 200,000 distinct CDR3 sequences, with more than 55% found just once. Input material: sorted CD4+, CD8+, or CD8+CD57+ T cells (not recorded which) from PBMCs. These receptor sequences come from a human donor with aplastic anemia. CDR3s include the opening cysteine and the closing phenylalanine or tryptophan. A D gene is named only where the DNA matches it firmly. Clone size, where shown, is once, few, many, or a class for clones that have expanded.

j_call: TRBJ2-7; d_call: NA; v_call: TRBV11-2; clone_size: once; cdr3_nt: TGTGCCAGCAGCCCTTCCCGTGGCCTGGGTTACGAGCAGTACTTC; cdr3_aa: CASSPSRGLGYEQYF
j_call: TRBJ2-5; d_call: NA; v_call: TRBV29-1; clone_size: NA; cdr3_nt: TGCAGCGGATGGTACCAGGAGACCCAGTACTTC; cdr3_aa: CSGWYQETQYF
j_call: TRBJ2-1; d_call: TRBD2; v_call: TRBV20-1; clone_size: NA; cdr3_nt: TGCAGTGCTCCTGGGACTACGAACAATGAGCAGTTCTTC; cdr3_aa: CSAPGTTNNEQFF
j_call: TRBJ1-4; d_call: NA; v_call: TRBV19; clone_size: NA; cdr3_nt: TGTGCCAGTAGTATGGGAAGGGGACGGGGCGAAAAACTGTTTTTT; cdr3_aa: CASSMGRGRGEKLFF
j_call: TRBJ2-5; d_call: TRBD1; v_call: TRBV5-1; clone_size: NA; cdr3_nt: TGCGCCAGCAGTCGGACAGGGAGAGGGGAAGAGACCCAGTACTTC; cdr3_aa: CASSRTGRGEETQYF
j_call: TRBJ1-2; d_call: NA; v_call: TRBV9; clone_size: NA; cdr3_nt: TGTGCCAGCAGCAAACGGGGAACTCTCTATGGCTACACCTTC; cdr3_aa: CASSKRGTLYGYTF
j_call: TRBJ1-4; d_call: NA; v_call: TRBV7-9; clone_size: many; cdr3_nt: TGTGCCAGCAGCTTATATAATGAAAAACTGTTTTTT; cdr3_aa: CASSLYNEKLFF
j_call: TRBJ2-2; d_call: TRBD1; v_call: TRBV5-1; clone_size: NA; cdr3_nt: TGCGCCAGCAGCTTGGGGGGACAGACCGGGGAGCTGTTTTTT; cdr3_aa: CASSLGGQTGELFF
j_call: TRBJ1-2; d_call: TRBD1; v_call: TRBV29-1; clone_size: NA; cdr3_nt: TGCAGCGTGAACCGGGGACAGAGTAATTATGGCTACACCTTC; cdr3_aa: CSVNRGQSNYGYTF
j_call: TRBJ2-7; d_call: NA; v_call: TRBV25-1; clone_size: NA; cdr3_nt: TGTGCCAGCAGTGAATTGCTACGATACGAGCAGTACTTC; cdr3_aa: CASSELLRYEQYF
j_call: TRBJ1-1; d_call: NA; v_call: TRBV10-3; clone_size: NA; cdr3_nt: TGTGCCATCAAGGAGGGGGGCCGGCCTGAAGCTTTCTTT; cdr3_aa: CAIKEGGRPEAFF
j_call: TRBJ2-1; d_call: NA; v_call: TRBV24-1; clone_size: NA; cdr3_nt: TGTGCCACCAGTGATCGTTTCGGGGGATGGGGCAATGAGCAGTTCTTC; cdr3_aa: CATSDRFGGWGNEQFF
j_call: TRBJ2-6; d_call: NA; v_call: TRBV2; clone_size: NA; cdr3_nt: TGTGCCAGCAGTGGGTACCGAACTTCTCTCGGGGCCAACGTCCTGACTTTC; cdr3_aa: CASSGYRTSLGANVLTF